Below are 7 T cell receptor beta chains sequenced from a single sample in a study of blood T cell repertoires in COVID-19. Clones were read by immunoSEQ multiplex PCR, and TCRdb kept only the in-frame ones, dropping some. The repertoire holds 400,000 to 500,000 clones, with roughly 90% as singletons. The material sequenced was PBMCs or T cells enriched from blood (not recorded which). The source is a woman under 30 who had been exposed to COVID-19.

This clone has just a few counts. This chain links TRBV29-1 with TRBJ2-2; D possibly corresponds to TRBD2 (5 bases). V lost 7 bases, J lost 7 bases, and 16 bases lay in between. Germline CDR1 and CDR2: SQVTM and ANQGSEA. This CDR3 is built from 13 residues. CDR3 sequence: CSGEGRPNGELFF. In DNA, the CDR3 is TGCAGCGGCGAGGGCCGGCCGAACGGGGAGCTGTTTTTT.

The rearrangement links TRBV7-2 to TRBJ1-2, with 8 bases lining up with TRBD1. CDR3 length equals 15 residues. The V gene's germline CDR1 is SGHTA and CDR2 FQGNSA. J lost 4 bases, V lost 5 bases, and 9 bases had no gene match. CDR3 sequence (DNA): TGTGCCAGCAGCCACCCTGGACAGGGTGGCTATGGCTACACCTTC. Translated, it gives CASSHPGQGGYGYTF.

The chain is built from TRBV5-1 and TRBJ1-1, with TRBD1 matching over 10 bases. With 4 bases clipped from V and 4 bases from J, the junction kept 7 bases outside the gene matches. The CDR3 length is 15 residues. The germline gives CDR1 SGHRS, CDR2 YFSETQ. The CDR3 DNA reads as TGCGCCAGCAGCGCAGACAGGGGGCGAGGCACTGAAGCTTTCTTT. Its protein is CASSADRGRGTEAFF.

This CDR3 reads CSVEPGVRADTQYF. The DNA for the CDR3 is TGCAGCGTTGAACCCGGGGTCCGAGCAGATACGCAGTATTTT. The rearrangement uses TRBV29-1 and TRBJ2-3; D may be TRBD2 (5 bases). V dropped 2 bases and J dropped 4 bases, with 13 bases sitting between them. In germline, CDR1 is SQVTM, CDR2 ANQGSEA. CDR3 length: 14 amino acids.

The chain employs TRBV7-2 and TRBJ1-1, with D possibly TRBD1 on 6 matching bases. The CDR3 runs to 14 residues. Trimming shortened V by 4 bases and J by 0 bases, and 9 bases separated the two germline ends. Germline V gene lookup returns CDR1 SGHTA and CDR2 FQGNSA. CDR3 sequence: CASSSDSMNTEAFF. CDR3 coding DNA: TGTGCCAGCAGCTCGGACAGTATGAACACTGAAGCTTTCTTT.

In DNA form, the CDR3 reads TGTGCCAGCTTTGAGGCTGAAGCTTTCTTT. Translated, it gives CASFEAEAFF. V gene TRBV7-8 combines with J gene TRBJ1-1; D uncertain. Per germline, CDR1 SGHVS and CDR2 FQNEAQ. This CDR3 contains 10 residues. Trimming pared 8 bases from V and 6 bases from J, leaving 7 bases between. The variable domain in full, with the rest retrieved from reference TRBV7-8 and TRBJ1-1, is GAGVSQSPRYKVAKRGQDVALRCDPISGHVSLFWYQQALGQGPEFLTYFQNEAQLDKSGLPSDRFFAERPEGSVSTLKIQRTQQEDSAVYLCASFEAEAFFGQGTRLTVV.

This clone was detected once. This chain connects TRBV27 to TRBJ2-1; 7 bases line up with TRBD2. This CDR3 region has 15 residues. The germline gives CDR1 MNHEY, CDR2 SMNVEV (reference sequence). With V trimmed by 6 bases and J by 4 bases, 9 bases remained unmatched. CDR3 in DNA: TGTGCCAGCAGCTCCGGGACTACCAGATACAATGAGCAGTTCTTC. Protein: CASSSGTTRYNEQFF.